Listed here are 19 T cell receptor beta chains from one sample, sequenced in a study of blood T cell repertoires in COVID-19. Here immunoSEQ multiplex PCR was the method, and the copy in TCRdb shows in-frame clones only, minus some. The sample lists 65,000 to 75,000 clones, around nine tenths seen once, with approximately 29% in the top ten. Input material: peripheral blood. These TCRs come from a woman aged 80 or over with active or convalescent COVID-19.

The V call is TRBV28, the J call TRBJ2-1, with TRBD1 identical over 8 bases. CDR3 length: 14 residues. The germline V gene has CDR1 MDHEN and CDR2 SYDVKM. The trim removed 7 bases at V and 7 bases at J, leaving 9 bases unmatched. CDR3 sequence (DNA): TGTGCCAGCAACTTGGCAGGGGGCCAGAATGAGCAGTTCTTC. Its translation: CASNLAGGQNEQFF.

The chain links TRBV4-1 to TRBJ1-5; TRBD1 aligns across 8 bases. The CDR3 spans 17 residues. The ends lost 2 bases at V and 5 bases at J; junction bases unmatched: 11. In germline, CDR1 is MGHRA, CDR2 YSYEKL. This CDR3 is CASSQIGGQGGYQPQHF. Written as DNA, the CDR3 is TGCGCCAGCAGCCAAATAGGTGGACAGGGAGGCTATCAGCCCCAGCATTTT.

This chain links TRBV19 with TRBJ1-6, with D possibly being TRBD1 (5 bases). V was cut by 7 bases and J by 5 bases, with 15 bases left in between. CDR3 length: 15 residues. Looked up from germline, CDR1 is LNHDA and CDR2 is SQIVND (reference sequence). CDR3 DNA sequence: TGTGCCAGTAATTGGGGGGGGACTAATAATTCACCCCTCCACTTT. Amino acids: CASNWGGTNNSPLHF.

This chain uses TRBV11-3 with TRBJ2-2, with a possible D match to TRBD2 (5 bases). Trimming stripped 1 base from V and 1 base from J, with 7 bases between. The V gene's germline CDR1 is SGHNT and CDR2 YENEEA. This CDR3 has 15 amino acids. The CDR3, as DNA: TGTGCCAGCAGCTTAGGGGGAGAGAACACCGGGGAGCTGTTTTTT. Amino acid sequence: CASSLGGENTGELFF.

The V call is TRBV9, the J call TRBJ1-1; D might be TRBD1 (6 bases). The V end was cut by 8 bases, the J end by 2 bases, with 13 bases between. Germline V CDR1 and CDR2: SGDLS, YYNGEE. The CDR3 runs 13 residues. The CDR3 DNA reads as TGTGCCAGTTCTGGGGGCGTAAACACTGAAGCTTTCTTT. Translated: CASSGGVNTEAFF.

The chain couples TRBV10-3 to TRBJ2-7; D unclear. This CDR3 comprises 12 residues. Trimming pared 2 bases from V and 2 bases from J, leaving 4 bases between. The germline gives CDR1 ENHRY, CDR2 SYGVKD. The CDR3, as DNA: TGTGCCATCAGTGAGCCTCCCTACGAGCAGTACTTC. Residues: CAISEPPYEQYF.

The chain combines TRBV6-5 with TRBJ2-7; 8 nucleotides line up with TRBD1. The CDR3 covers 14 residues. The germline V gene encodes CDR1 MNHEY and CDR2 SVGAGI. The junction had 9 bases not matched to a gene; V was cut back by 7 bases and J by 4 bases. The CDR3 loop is CASTRTGTSYEQYF. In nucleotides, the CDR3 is TGTGCCAGCACCCGGACAGGGACTTCATACGAGCAGTACTTC.

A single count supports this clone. CDR3 loop: CASGASGANVLTF. In nucleotides, the CDR3 is TGTGCTAGTGGGGCCTCTGGGGCCAACGTCCTGACTTTC. The chain uses TRBV12-5 and TRBJ2-6, with D unresolved. V gave up 6 bases and J gave up 0 bases, with 3 bases separating them. Germline V gene lookup returns CDR1 LGHNT and CDR2 FRNRAP. The CDR3 contains 13 residues.

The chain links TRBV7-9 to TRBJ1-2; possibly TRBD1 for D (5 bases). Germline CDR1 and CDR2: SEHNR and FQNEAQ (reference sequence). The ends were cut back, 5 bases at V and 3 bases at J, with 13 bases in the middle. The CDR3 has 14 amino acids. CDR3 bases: TGTGCCAGCAGCCTCAACGGGGGTGACTATGGCTACACCTTC. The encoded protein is CASSLNGGDYGYTF.

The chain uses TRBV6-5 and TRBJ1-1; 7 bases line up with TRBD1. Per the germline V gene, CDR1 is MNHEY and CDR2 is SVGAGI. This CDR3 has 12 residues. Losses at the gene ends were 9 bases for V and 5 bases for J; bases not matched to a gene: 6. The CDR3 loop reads CASKGAKTEAFF. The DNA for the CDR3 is TGTGCCAGTAAGGGGGCGAAAACTGAAGCTTTCTTT.

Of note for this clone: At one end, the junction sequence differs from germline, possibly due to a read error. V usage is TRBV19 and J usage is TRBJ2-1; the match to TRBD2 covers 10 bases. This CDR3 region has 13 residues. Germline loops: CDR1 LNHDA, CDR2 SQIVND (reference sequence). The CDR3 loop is CASSSEGTSARVF. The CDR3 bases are TGTGCCAGTAGTTCAGAAGGGACTAGCGCAAGGGTCTTC.

The CDR3 region is CASSQLIAGISYNEQFF. The CDR3 region has the DNA TGCGCCAGCAGCCAACTTATAGCGGGGATATCCTACAATGAGCAGTTCTTC. The chain carries TRBV4-1 and TRBJ2-1; 8 nucleotides agree with TRBD2. The V gene's germline CDR1 is MGHRA and CDR2 YSYEKL. The CDR3 is made up of 17 amino acids. Trimming at V came to 2 bases and at J to 1 base, leaving 7 bases not matched to a gene.

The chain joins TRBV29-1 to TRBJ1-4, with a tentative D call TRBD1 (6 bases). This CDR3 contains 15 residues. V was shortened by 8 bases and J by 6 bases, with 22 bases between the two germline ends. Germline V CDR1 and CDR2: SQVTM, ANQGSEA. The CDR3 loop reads CSIRDTNSGDEKLFF. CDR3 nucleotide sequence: TGCAGCATACGGGACACCAACTCAGGGGATGAAAAACTGTTTTTT.

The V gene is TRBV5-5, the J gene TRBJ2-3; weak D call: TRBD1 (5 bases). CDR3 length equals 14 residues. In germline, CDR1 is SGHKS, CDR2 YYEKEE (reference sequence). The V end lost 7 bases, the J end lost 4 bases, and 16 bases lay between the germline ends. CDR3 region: CASGHTPRPDTQYF. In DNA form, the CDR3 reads TGTGCCAGCGGACACACTCCTAGGCCAGATACGCAGTATTTT.

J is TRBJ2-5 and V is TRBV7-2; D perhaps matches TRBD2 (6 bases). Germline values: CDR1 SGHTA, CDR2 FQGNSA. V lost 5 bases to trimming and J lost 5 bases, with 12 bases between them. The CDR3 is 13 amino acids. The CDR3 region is CASSPGGMETQYF. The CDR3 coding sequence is TGTGCCAGCAGCCCCGGGGGAATGGAGACCCAGTACTTC.

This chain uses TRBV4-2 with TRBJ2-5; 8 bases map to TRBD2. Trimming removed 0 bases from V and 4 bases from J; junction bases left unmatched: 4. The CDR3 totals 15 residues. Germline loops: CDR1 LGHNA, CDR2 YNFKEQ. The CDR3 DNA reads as TGTGCCAGCAGCCAAGATGGGACTAGTTTAGAGACCCAGTACTTC. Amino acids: CASSQDGTSLETQYF.

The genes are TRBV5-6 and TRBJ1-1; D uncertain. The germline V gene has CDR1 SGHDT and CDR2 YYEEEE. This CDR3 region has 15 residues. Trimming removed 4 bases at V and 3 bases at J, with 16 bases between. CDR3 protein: CASSPGDGYYTEAFF. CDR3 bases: TGTGCCAGCAGCCCCGGAGACGGCTATTACACTGAAGCTTTCTTT. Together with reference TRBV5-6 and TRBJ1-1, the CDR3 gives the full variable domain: DAGVTQSPTHLIKTRGQQVTLRCSPKSGHDTVSWYQQALGQGPQFIFQYYEEEERQRGNFPDRFSGHQFPNYSSELNVNALLLGDSALYLCASSPGDGYYTEAFFGQGTRLTVV.

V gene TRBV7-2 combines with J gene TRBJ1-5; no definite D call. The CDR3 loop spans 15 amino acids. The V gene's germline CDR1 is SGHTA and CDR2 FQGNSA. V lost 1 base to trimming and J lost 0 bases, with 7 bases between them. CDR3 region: CASSLGQYSNQPQHF. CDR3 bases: TGTGCCAGCAGCTTAGGGCAGTATAGCAATCAGCCCCAGCATTTT.

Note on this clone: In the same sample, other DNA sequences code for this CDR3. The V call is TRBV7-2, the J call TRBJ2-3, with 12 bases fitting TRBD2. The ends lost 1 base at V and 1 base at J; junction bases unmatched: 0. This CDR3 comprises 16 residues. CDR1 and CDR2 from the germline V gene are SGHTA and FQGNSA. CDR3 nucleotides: TGTGCCAGCAGCTTAGGGACTAGCGGGGGCACAGATACGCAGTATTTT. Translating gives CASSLGTSGGTDTQYF.